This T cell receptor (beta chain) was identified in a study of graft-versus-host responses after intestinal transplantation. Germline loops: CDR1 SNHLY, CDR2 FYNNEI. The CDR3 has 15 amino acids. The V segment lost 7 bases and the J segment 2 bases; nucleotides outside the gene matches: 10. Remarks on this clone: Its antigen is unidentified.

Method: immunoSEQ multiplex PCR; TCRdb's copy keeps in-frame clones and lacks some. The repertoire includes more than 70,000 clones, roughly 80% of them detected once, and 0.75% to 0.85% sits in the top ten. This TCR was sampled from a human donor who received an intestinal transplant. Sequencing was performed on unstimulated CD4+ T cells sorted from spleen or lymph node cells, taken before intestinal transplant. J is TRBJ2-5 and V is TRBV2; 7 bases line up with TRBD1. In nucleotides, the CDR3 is TGTGCCAGCAAATACACCCGGGACAGACAAGAGACCCAGTACTTC. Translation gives CASKYTRDRQETQYF.